The T cell receptor (beta chain) under discussion was sequenced for a study of T cell responses to AZD1222 COVID-19 vaccine. Study outcomes and limitations: In the spike-specific TCR repertoire, nearly half reportedly target unmutated variant regions. At baseline, seropositivity was found in only six AZD1222 recipients. It should be noted that donors were predominantly white British and more often female, and clonal diversity was possibly underestimated.

Concerning this clone: Its antigen remains unidentified.

The table came from immunoSEQ multiplex PCR; TCRdb's copy has only in-frame clones and leaves some out. The profile covers under 250,000 clones, with approximately 94% appearing a single time and less than 1.2% taken by the ten largest. The source of this sequence is an adult in good health. The sequencing used peripheral blood, collected on day 0 of MenACWY control vaccination.

DNA for the CDR3: TGCGCCAGCAGCCCCGGTGGACTAGCCTTCCAAGAGACCCAGTACTTC. Translated: CASSPGGLAFQETQYF. The gene calls are TRBV5-1 and TRBJ2-5; 8 bases are shared with TRBD2. This CDR3 is 16 amino acids long. Germline assignment: CDR1 SGHRS and CDR2 YFSETQ. The V gene end was trimmed by 4 bases and the J gene end by 1 base; junction bases not matched to a gene: 9.